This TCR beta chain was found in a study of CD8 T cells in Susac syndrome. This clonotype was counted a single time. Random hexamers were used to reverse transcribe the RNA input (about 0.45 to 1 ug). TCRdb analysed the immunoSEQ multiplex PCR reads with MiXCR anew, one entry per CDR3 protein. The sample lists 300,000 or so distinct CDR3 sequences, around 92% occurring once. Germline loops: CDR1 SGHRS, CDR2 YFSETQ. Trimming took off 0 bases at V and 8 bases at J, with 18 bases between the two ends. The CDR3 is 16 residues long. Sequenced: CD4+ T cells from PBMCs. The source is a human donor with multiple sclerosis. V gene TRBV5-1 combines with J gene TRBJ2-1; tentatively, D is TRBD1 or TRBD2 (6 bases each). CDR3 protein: CASSLGYEQGLDEQFF. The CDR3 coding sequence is TGCGCCAGCAGCTTGGGCTACGAACAGGGACTCGATGAGCAGTTCTTC.